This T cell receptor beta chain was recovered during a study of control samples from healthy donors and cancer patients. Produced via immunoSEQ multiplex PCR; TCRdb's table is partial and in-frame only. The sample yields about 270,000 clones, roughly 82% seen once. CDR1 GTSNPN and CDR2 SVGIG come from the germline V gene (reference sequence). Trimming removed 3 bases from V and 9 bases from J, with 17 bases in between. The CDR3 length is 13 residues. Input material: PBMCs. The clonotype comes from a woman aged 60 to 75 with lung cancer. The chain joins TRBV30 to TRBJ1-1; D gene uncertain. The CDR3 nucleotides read TGTGCCTGGAGGTTGGCCGGGTTAGTGAAAGCTTTCTTT. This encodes CAWRLAGLVKAFF.